This T cell receptor (beta chain) came from a study of cytomegalovirus exposure and HLA in healthy donors (dated by TCRdb to the late 2010s). Study-level background: An earlier analysis of approximately 640 of the donors reported 250 to 300 Gb of sequence data and approximately 110 million unique TCR beta sequences from roughly 200 million T cells. The genetic ancestry cluster associated with self-reported Caucasian donors included around four fifths of the roughly 360 genotyped donors. Along with the approximately 650-subject first cohort, a separate validation cohort of over a hundred different subjects was used. To predict cytomegalovirus infection status, the study combined high-throughput TCR immunosequencing, statistical association of individual TCRs with disease status, and machine learning. A later genetic analysis used genome-wide SNP genotypes for about three fifths of the roughly 700 donors, treating that subset as a discovery cohort. Donor age, sex, ethnicity and CMV serostatus were collected together with the repertoire data. An earlier analysis of fewer than 750 of the donors used high-throughput TCR beta sequencing to judge whether each TCR beta V gene segment behaved as functional or pseudogenic. The later analysis used no new phenotypic data to find candidate immune exposures, relying instead on TCR beta sequences and their occurrence across donors. Typing coverage varied by locus: roughly 620-630 donors for A, B, C, DRB1 and DQB1; roughly 510 for DQA1; about 570 for DPA1; roughly 450 for DPB1. Using immunosequencing, the study profiled T cell repertoires from 666 subjects and related those repertoires to cytomegalovirus serostatus. The study aimed to test whether signatures of past pathogen exposure could be identified by cataloging public T cell receptors. Several DR-DQ haplotypes were handled as single units for association and clustering because linkage in the cohort was strong. In a later analysis, previously published TCR beta repertoires from several hundred donors were re-analyzed and high-resolution HLA genotyping was added so that TCR occurrence patterns could be studied. All discovery cohort repertoires had been generated on a single sequencing platform. Across approximately 420 genotyped donors of the cohort, an average of approximately 200,000 unique TCR beta nucleotide sequences per donor were sequenced, and 15% to 20% of those sequences were non-productive. Class I and class II HLA loci were covered by the typing at four-digit resolution. An early release that covered about 600 HLA-typed donors contained about 300 gigabases of sequencing data and around 85 million unique TCR sequences. General findings and caveats noted by the study authors: When HLA alleles, especially DR and DQ, strongly co-occurred, attributing TCR associations to individual alleles was difficult. The presence/absence analyses assumed that sequencing depth was roughly uniform across donors, and that assumption may not be true. In this cohort, only TCR beta chains were sequenced, and detectable features were limited by the absence of alpha or paired-chain data. In a later analysis, HLA-associated TCR beta chains showed more clonal expansion and lower generation probabilities than non-associated chains that were equally common. Cytomegalovirus status was reported to be diagnosed by the classifier with high specificity and sensitivity in both the original and validation cohorts. The only immune exposure information available for the cohort was CMV serostatus. A later genetic analysis reported fewer N-insertions in productive TCRs among donors in an Asian-associated ancestry cluster than the roughly 670-donor mean. The earlier analysis of nearly 600 of the donors excluded approximately 15 rarely observed V segments, including chromosome 9 orphons, because counts were too low. Because HLA typing was unavailable for some donors at each locus, only the typed subset was used in association tests. While some public TCRs were present in many individuals, most TCR sequences turned up only very rarely across donors. The study listed 150 to 200 TCR beta chains as associated with cytomegalovirus. V-gene and J-gene trimming of TCR beta chains was associated with a missense DCLRE1C variant in a later genetic analysis, and the association was replicated in an independent cohort. A later analysis found that TCR association rates varied across HLA loci, with DRB1 alleles showing the most associated TCRs and HLA-C alleles the fewest. Several of the top co-occurrence clusters appeared to be linked to parvovirus B19, influenza, CMV and Epstein-Barr virus, according to a later analysis. The authors suggested that the approach could potentially be extended to other disease states and immunological phenotypes. A later analysis associated about 17,000 TCR beta sequences with specific HLA alleles at a false discovery rate of 0.05. An earlier analysis of approximately 570 of the donors showed that most TCR beta V segments appeared in productive rearrangements either about 87% or about 30% of the time, which broadly matched IMGT annotations. Three of the identified cytomegalovirus-associated TCR beta chains were confirmed in vitro to be specific for cytomegalovirus antigens. A cluster of highly shared sequence variants was judged likely to represent a technical artifact of the sequencing pipeline. A further reported finding was that TCR beta sequences accurately predicted the HLA-A and HLA-B alleles for most subjects in the first cohort. A later analysis found that most CMV-associated TCR beta chains appeared HLA-restricted, with HLA associations seemingly driven largely by CMV exposure. The 87-base-pair reads could not distinguish some IMGT-functional V segments, including TRBV6-2 and TRBV6-3, so those segments were excluded. Linkage disequilibrium might explain the correlated functional status among segregating V segments, but an unknown experimental factor could not be excluded.

The library was prepared using the immunoSEQ multiplex PCR assay. For the multiplex PCR, a mixture combining 60 forward primers for TCR Vbeta segments and 13 reverse primers for TCR Jbeta segments was used. Amplification of the CDR3 region of rearranged TCR beta genes was performed with a multiplex PCR assay on genomic DNA. The amplified TCR beta libraries were sequenced on the Illumina HiSeq System as 87-base-pair reads. Turning to the authors' computational methods: Across the roughly 670 repertoires, a later analysis counted some 81 million unique TCR beta chains, approximately 12 million of which were shared by at least two donors. To remove PCR and sequencing errors, raw reads were error-corrected and collapsed into unique sequences using a nearest-neighbor algorithm that merged closely related sequences. V, D and J gene segments were assigned by aligning CDR3 sequences to IMGT reference sequences. Each retained sequence needed at least a six-nucleotide match to both a V gene segment and a J gene segment. Rearrangements were classified as productive when the CDR3 lacked stop codons and remained in frame with V and J, and all other rearrangements were classified as non-productive. CDR3 was defined by IMGT convention, running from the second conserved V-encoded cysteine to the conserved J-encoded phenylalanine. In an earlier analysis of approximately 590 of the donors, sequences lacking an unambiguous match to a single V gene segment were excluded. An earlier analysis of some 500 of the donors classified V segments as functional when productive rearrangements were above 56.7% and as segregating when the standard deviation between donors was above 5%. A statistical classification framework was developed to diagnose cytomegalovirus status using the catalog of TCR beta chain sequences. In a later analysis, V and J genes were assigned by comparing TCR nucleotide sequences against IMGT/GENE-DB human TR gene sequences. The TCRdist pipeline was used in a later analysis to assign CDR3 sequences and most-parsimonious VDJ recombination scenarios. In a later analysis, every TCR beta chain was defined by the combination of its CDR3 amino acid sequence and its V-gene family, and reads without a unique V-gene family were dropped. A later analysis removed over 500 highly shared, low-generation-probability nucleotide sequences to deal with suspected cross-contamination and a sequencing artifact. A later analysis calculated a clonal expansion index for each public chain from normalized within-repertoire ranks of inferred template counts. In a later analysis, generation probabilities were computed with a VDJ recombination model fitted to out-of-frame rearrangements, and the resulting probabilities were checked against IGoR. A later analysis scored TCR-TCR, TCR-HLA and TCR-CMV co-occurrence with hypergeometric tests, applying a repertoire-size bias correction to TCR pairs. To estimate false discovery rates, a later analysis permuted the HLA or CMV assignments 20 times. In a later analysis, co-occurring TCRs were grouped using DBSCAN, with TCRdist sequence similarity added in when clustering inside HLA-allele-positive subsets. Co-occurrence clustering excluded repertoires with fewer than 30,000 or more than 120,000 public chains, plus five with anomalous nucleotide sharing. This is the immuneACCESS table as TCRdb keeps it, with only in-frame sequences that have V and J called. A part of the clones is gone; compared with another copy, unresolved V genes explain less than half, and the rest is unexplained. That table supplies the V and J calls and clone size; D and trimming were determined from the DNA. The sample table lists 110,000 to 150,000 clones, 75% to 85% of them with a count of one. The ten largest account for roughly 4.8% of the sample.

From the cysteine through the phenylalanine, the CDR3 covers 14 amino acids. Only the CDR3 part of the read is kept: 42 bases, read in frame from the first base. Concerning this clone itself: The clone's antigen remains unknown. Per-nucleotide qualities are absent, and no much larger clonotype sits a single base away.

In total, roughly 670 healthy bone marrow donors made up the cohort. At the time of sampling, every cohort member was nominally healthy, though immune exposures that went unrecorded were likely present. The donor was CMV seronegative and was included in the group of 352 seronegative cohort members. A peripheral blood sample was provided by each donor, and peripheral blood mononuclear cells were used for TCR beta sequencing. The Qiagen DNeasy Blood Extraction Kit was used to extract genomic DNA from the blood cell samples. The material sequenced was PBMCs. This sequence uses TRBV21-1 and TRBJ1-2; TRBD1, the table's D call, was not compared with the DNA. TRBV21-1 is a listed pseudogene. This receptor was obtained from a man between 35 and 55 years old in good health and CMV-seronegative. The sequence in DNA is TGTGCCAGGGGCGGACAGGGTTCTAACTATGGCTACACCTTC. Its amino acids are CARGGQGSNYGYTF.